The T cell receptor (beta chain) described here comes from a study of T cells in Graves' hyperthyroidism and ophthalmopathy. Any patient presenting with uncontrolled infection, other autoimmune disease, pregnancy or lactation was left out. Points from the study as a whole: Using 13 V-J features, a model discriminated ophthalmopathy from stable hyperthyroidism. The model foresaw ophthalmopathy a median roughly 6.3 months prior to onset. Blood held most thyroid clonotypes expanded above 0.001 frequency.

Comment on this clonotype: No antigen is known for it.

V dropped 0 bases and J dropped 0 bases, with 6 bases sitting between them. Germline V gene data show CDR1 as ENHRY and CDR2 as SYGVKD. This CDR3 has 14 residues. Amplification targeted TCR beta CDR3 regions from RNA transcripts. The TCR CDR3 was amplified in a first-round RT-PCR using the HTBI primer set. Each CDR3 protein is one row after TCRdb ran MiXCR on the multiplex PCR reads. The sample lists a few hundred thousand distinct CDR3 sequences, around 50% occurring once. Sequencing was carried out using peripheral blood or thyroid tissue (not recorded which). The sequence was obtained from an adult woman with Graves' disease, either hyperthyroidism or ophthalmopathy (not recorded which). The rearrangement links TRBV10-3 to TRBJ2-7, with D hard to call. The CDR3 nucleotides are TGTGCCATCAGTGAGTCGGGGTTCTCCTACGAGCAGTACTTC. This encodes CAISESGFSYEQYF.